Shown below are 22 T cell receptor beta chains from a single sample sequenced in a study of blood T cell repertoires in COVID-19. Clones were sequenced by immunoSEQ multiplex PCR, and TCRdb holds only the in-frame ones, with some missing. This table holds tens of thousands of clones, 87% found once. The specimen was peripheral blood. The receptors here all came from a woman older than 75 with active or convalescent COVID-19.

The genes are TRBV9 and TRBJ2-7, with TRBD1 identical over 7 bases. The CDR3 is made up of 15 amino acids. V gave up 0 bases and J gave up 4 bases; unmatched junction bases: 7. Germline CDR1 and CDR2: SGDLS and YYNGEE. CDR3 loop: CASSVDVGQTYEQYF. Written as DNA, the CDR3 is TGTGCCAGCAGCGTAGACGTGGGACAGACTTACGAGCAGTACTTC.

The sample holds a few counts of this clone. The chain links TRBV4-3 to TRBJ2-4; tentatively, D is TRBD1 (5 bases). V lost 0 bases to trimming and J lost 5 bases, with 11 bases between them. This CDR3 contains 15 residues. The germline CDR1 and CDR2 sequences are LGHNA and YSLEER. CDR3 coding DNA: TGCGCCAGCAGCCAAGATGGGGCCAGGCAAAACATTCAGTACTTC. This sequence encodes CASSQDGARQNIQYF.

The chain links TRBV11-3 to TRBJ1-1; 9 positions match TRBD1. Germline loops: CDR1 SGHNT, CDR2 YENEEA. The CDR3 is made up of 16 amino acids. J was trimmed by 2 bases and V by 5 bases; bases with no gene match: 9. In nucleotides, the CDR3 is TGTGCCAGCAGCCAAGGACAGGGGATCCCCAACACTGAAGCTTTCTTT. Translation gives CASSQGQGIPNTEAFF.

The DNA for the CDR3 is TGTGCCAGCAGCCCGTCTAGTGCCACAGATACGCAGTATTTT. This codes for CASSPSSATDTQYF. The chain uses TRBV5-4 and TRBJ2-3; no clear D gene. Germline values: CDR1 SGHNT, CDR2 YYREEE (reference sequence). V shed 4 bases and J shed 2 bases, with 11 bases lying between them. This CDR3 spans 14 amino acids.

The chain links TRBV6-5 to TRBJ1-3, with D possibly matching TRBD1 (5 bases). The germline gives CDR1 MNHEY, CDR2 SVGAGI. V was cut by 6 bases and J by 4 bases, with 13 bases left in between. This CDR3 has 14 residues. CDR3 nucleotide sequence: TGTGCCAGCAGAGACAGTACACTGGGAAACACCATATATTTT. Translating gives CASRDSTLGNTIYF.

The rearrangement links TRBV18 to TRBJ2-1, with 11 bases fitting TRBD1. The CDR3 is 16 amino acids. Trimming at V came to 5 bases and at J to 6 bases, leaving 9 bases not matched to a gene. Germline V gene lookup returns CDR1 KGHSH and CDR2 LQKENI. The CDR3 sequence is CASSKTGQGASNEQFF. DNA of the CDR3: TGTGCCAGCTCAAAGACCGGACAGGGGGCATCCAATGAGCAGTTCTTC.

V gene TRBV29-1 combines with J gene TRBJ2-7; 7 bases match TRBD1. The CDR3 has 12 residues. Per the germline V gene, CDR1 is SQVTM and CDR2 is ANQGSEA. V lost 7 bases, J lost 6 bases, and 9 bases stayed unmatched. CDR3 in DNA: TGCAGCGCCGGACAGGAATCTCGCGAGCAGTACTTC. Amino acids: CSAGQESREQYF.

V and J are TRBV15 and TRBJ1-1; D uncertain. This CDR3 has 14 residues. Germline loops: CDR1 LNHNV, CDR2 YYDKDF (reference sequence). Trimming pared 2 bases from V and 13 bases from J, leaving 20 bases between. The CDR3 DNA follows: TGTGCCACCAGCAGAATAATAGCGGAGGCTTTGGTTTTCTTT. It translates to CATSRIIAEALVFF.

The chain is built from TRBV27 and TRBJ2-2; 10 nucleotides match TRBD2. Per the germline V gene, CDR1 is MNHEY and CDR2 is SMNVEV (reference sequence). With V trimmed by 4 bases and J by 5 bases, 7 bases remained unmatched. CDR3 length: 16 amino acids. The CDR3 is CASSWGLAGATGELFF. The CDR3 DNA is TGTGCCAGCAGTTGGGGGCTAGCGGGAGCTACCGGGGAGCTGTTTTTT.

This clone was observed a single time. The chain uses TRBV4-1 and TRBJ2-1; 10 nucleotides agree with TRBD2. Germline CDR1 and CDR2: MGHRA and YSYEKL. V shed 0 bases, J shed 4 bases, and the junction held 6 bases outside the gene matches. The CDR3 is made up of 17 amino acids. CDR3 nucleotides: TGCGCCAGCAGCCAAGATTCAACTAGCGGGATTTACAATGAGCAGTTCTTC. Translated: CASSQDSTSGIYNEQFF.

The rearrangement uses TRBV20-1 and TRBJ2-1; no definite D call. Trimming took off 5 bases at V and 7 bases at J, with 9 bases between the two ends. Germline V gives CDR1 DFQATT, CDR2 SNEGSKA (reference sequence). The CDR3 runs 11 residues. The CDR3 spells CSAQIQNEQFF. In nucleotides, the CDR3 is TGCAGTGCTCAGATCCAGAATGAGCAGTTCTTC.

J is TRBJ1-1 and V is TRBV7-2, with TRBD1 matching over 10 bases. Germline assignment: CDR1 SGHTA and CDR2 FQGNSA. This CDR3 has 15 amino acids. Germline trimming cut 3 bases from V and 4 bases from J; bases unmatched to any gene: 5. This CDR3 reads CASSLRGQGTTEAFF. The CDR3, as DNA: TGTGCCAGCAGCTTGCGGGGACAGGGGACCACTGAAGCTTTCTTT.

The chain uses TRBV30 and TRBJ1-2; 9 bases line up with TRBD1. V shed 0 bases, J shed 0 bases, and the junction held 5 bases outside the gene matches. CDR1 GTSNPN and CDR2 SVGIG come from the germline V gene (reference sequence). CDR3 size: 16 residues. This CDR3 is CAWSVKWDRANYGYTF. The CDR3, as DNA: TGTGCCTGGAGTGTAAAGTGGGACAGGGCTAACTATGGCTACACCTTC.

This clone turned up a few times. This sequence joins TRBV19 and TRBJ1-3; 7 bases map to TRBD1. Germline V gene lookup returns CDR1 LNHDA and CDR2 SQIVND (reference sequence). This CDR3 comprises 14 residues. Unmatched junction bases numbered 4, after V lost 5 bases and J lost 3 bases. CDR3 sequence (DNA): TGTGCCAGTAGTGTCCGGACAGGTGGAAACACCATATATTTT. This translates into CASSVRTGGNTIYF.

The V call is TRBV18, the J call TRBJ2-5; 7 positions match TRBD2. The V gene's germline CDR1 is KGHSH and CDR2 LQKENI. The V gene end was trimmed by 3 bases and the J gene end by 1 base; junction bases not matched to a gene: 17. The CDR3 is made up of 19 amino acids. In nucleotides, the CDR3 is TGTGCCAGCTCACCCTTTGTTGACTCGACGGGGGGTCTCCAAGAGACCCAGTACTTC. Translation: CASSPFVDSTGGLQETQYF. Full variable domain (rest looked up from reference TRBV18 and TRBJ2-5): NAGVMQNPRHLVRRRGQEARLRCSPMKGHSHVYWYRQLPEEGLKFMVYLQKENIIDESGMPKERFSAEFPKEGPSILRIQQVVRGDSAAYFCASSPFVDSTGGLQETQYFGPGTRLLVL.

The chain recombines TRBV18 with TRBJ2-7; TRBD1 aligns across 9 bases. The CDR3 loop spans 15 amino acids. Germline-derived CDR1 and CDR2 are KGHSH and LQKENI. The V and J ends lost 8 bases and 3 bases, in that order; junction bases with no gene match: 11. The CDR3 DNA sequence: TGTGCCAGCAAACAGGGACAGGGTACGCTCTACGAGCAGTACTTC. Translating it yields CASKQGQGTLYEQYF.

The chain joins TRBV3-1 (or the pseudogene TRBV3-2) to TRBJ2-2, with 8 bases that match TRBD1. Germline assignment: CDR1 LGHDT and CDR2 YNNKEL (reference sequence). There are 20 residues in the CDR3. Trimming took 1 base from V and 0 from J; bases not matched to a gene: 13. Written as DNA, the CDR3 is TGTGCCAGCAGCCAAGCCTGCATAGGACAGGGACCCGCGAACACCGGGGAGCTGTTTTTT. Its translation is CASSQACIGQGPANTGELFF.

The chain employs TRBV7-2 and TRBJ1-6; 10 nucleotides line up with TRBD1. The CDR3 totals 17 residues. The trim removed 8 bases at V and 9 bases at J, leaving 16 bases unmatched. Germline CDR1 is SGHTA and CDR2 is FQGNSA. The CDR3 here is CASSRRGTTGGPSPLHF. CDR3 bases: TGTGCCAGCTCCAGAAGGGGGACGACAGGGGGCCCTTCACCCCTCCACTTT.

The V and J genes are TRBV2 and TRBJ2-7, with a tentative D call TRBD2 (5 bases). Germline CDR1 is SNHLY and CDR2 is FYNNEI. This CDR3 comprises 16 residues. The V end lost 2 bases, the J end lost 3 bases, and 17 bases lay between the germline ends. Here the CDR3 DNA reads TGTGCCAGCAGTGAAAGCCTAAATACGGGGAGCTACGAGCAGTACTTC. Translating it yields CASSESLNTGSYEQYF. Combining the CDR3 with reference TRBV2 and TRBJ2-7 gives the whole variable domain EPEVTQTPSHQVTQMGQEVILRCVPISNHLYFYWYRQILGQKVEFLVSFYNNEISEKSEIFDDQFSVERPDGSNFTLKIRSTKLEDSAMYFCASSESLNTGSYEQYFGPGTRLTVT.

V gene TRBV9 combines with J gene TRBJ1-2; D is unresolved. This CDR3 contains 14 residues. V lost 0 bases, J lost 7 bases, and 13 bases lay in between. Germline CDR1 reads SGDLS; CDR2 reads YYNGEE. CDR3 coding DNA: TGTGCCAGCAGCGTAGAAGTGAGGGAACGTGGCTACACCTTC. Its protein product is CASSVEVRERGYTF. Drawing the rest from reference TRBV9 and TRBJ1-2, the complete variable domain is DSGVTQTPKHLITATGQRVTLRCSPRSGDLSVYWYQQSLDQGLQFLIQYYNGEERAKGNILERFSAQQFPDLHSELNLSSLELGDSALYFCASSVEVRERGYTFGSGTRLTVV.

This clone came up a few times. The chain employs TRBV2 and TRBJ2-7; TRBD1 might be the D (6 bases). CDR3 length: 15 amino acids. Germline CDR1 is SNHLY and CDR2 is FYNNEI. V lost 5 bases to trimming and J lost 0 bases, with 14 bases between them. CDR3 protein: CASSYDTGISYEQYF. The CDR3, as DNA: TGTGCCAGCAGTTACGACACAGGGATCTCCTACGAGCAGTACTTC.

The chain uses TRBV6-5 and TRBJ1-1; D is unclear. This CDR3 spans 13 amino acids. Between the trimmed V and J ends, which lost 10 bases and 6 bases, there was a span of 18 bases. Per germline, CDR1 MNHEY and CDR2 SVGAGI. CDR3 amino acids: CATRREESSEAFF. The CDR3 nucleotides read TGTGCCACTCGGAGGGAAGAGTCTTCTGAAGCTTTCTTT.